This entry lists 14 T cell receptor beta chains sequenced from one sample in a study of CD8+ T cells in alopecia areata. Treatment denoted: oral pan-JAK inhibitor, 5-10 mg twice daily. It was cDNA, reverse transcribed from extracted RNA, that served as the sequencing template. Clones were sequenced by immunoSEQ multiplex PCR, and TCRdb holds only the in-frame ones, with some missing. The sample has 90,000 to 150,000 clones, 50% to 75% seen once. This sample comprised CD8+ T cells sorted from blood, obtained at week 4, from a patient treated with tofacitinib. These receptors were collected from a human donor with alopecia areata.

The chain has TRBV27 and TRBJ2-7; 8 bases align to TRBD2. The ends lost 8 bases at V and 3 bases at J; junction bases unmatched: 9. This CDR3 has 14 residues. CDR1 is MNHEY and CDR2 is SMNVEV in the germline V gene (reference sequence). The CDR3 sequence is CASADRGLVYEQYF. CDR3 in DNA: TGTGCCAGCGCTGACCGGGGACTAGTCTACGAGCAGTACTTC.

The J gene is TRBJ2-2, the V gene TRBV20-1; unclear D gene. Trimming shortened V by 2 bases and J by 6 bases, and 4 bases separated the two germline ends. The length of the CDR3 is 11 residues. Germline CDR1 DFQATT, CDR2 SNEGSKA (reference sequence). As DNA, the CDR3 is TGCAGTGCTAGACCGGCCGGGGAGCTGTTTTTT. It encodes CSARPAGELFF.

Only a few counts were recorded for this clone. This sequence joins TRBV28 and TRBJ2-5; a possible D gene is TRBD1 (6 bases). From germline, CDR1 is MDHEN and CDR2 SYDVKM. V lost 5 bases and J 3 bases, leaving 22 bases between the germline ends. The CDR3 consists of 17 residues. The CDR3 coding sequence is TGTGCCAGCAGTATACCACCATCGACCGGGACAAAAGAGACCCAGTACTTC. This codes for CASSIPPSTGTKETQYF.

The V and J genes are TRBV30 and TRBJ2-1; 9 bases map to TRBD2. Germline V CDR1 and CDR2: GTSNPN, SVGIG (reference sequence). Trimming removed 2 bases from V and 5 bases from J; junction bases left unmatched: 16. There are 18 residues in the CDR3. The CDR3 DNA reads as TGTGCCTGGAGTCCCCTAGCGGGGACTTTACCACAGAACAATGAGCAGTTCTTC. As protein: CAWSPLAGTLPQNNEQFF.

CDR3 in DNA: TGTGCCTGGAACCCGGGACAGGGGATGTATGAGCAGTTCTTC. It encodes CAWNPGQGMYEQFF. The chain couples TRBV30 to TRBJ2-1; 10 nucleotides agree with TRBD1. CDR1 is GTSNPN and CDR2 is SVGIG in the germline V gene (reference sequence). This CDR3 spans 14 amino acids. Trimming cost V 4 bases and J 8 bases; bases outside gene matches: 8.

This chain links TRBV30 with TRBJ2-2, with no clear D. The CDR3 is 13 residues long. V was cut by 7 bases and J by 4 bases, with 13 bases left in between. Per the germline V gene, CDR1 is GTSNPN and CDR2 is SVGIG (reference sequence). The CDR3 reads CAYNDRATGELFF. The CDR3 DNA reads as TGTGCCTACAACGACCGAGCCACCGGGGAGCTGTTTTTT.

This clone turned up a few times. The chain joins TRBV29-1 to TRBJ2-1; weak D call: TRBD2 (6 bases). CDR3 length: 14 residues. Germline V gives CDR1 SQVTM, CDR2 ANQGSEA. With 6 bases removed from V and 0 bases from J, the gap between germline ends came to 12 bases. This CDR3 reads CSVPRGSSYNEQFF. The CDR3 region has the DNA TGCAGCGTGCCCCGGGGGAGCTCCTACAATGAGCAGTTCTTC.

This clone was observed once. The CDR3 nucleotides read TGTGCCAGCAGCCGGGGGACAGGGGACTATGGCTACACCTTC. Encoded protein: CASSRGTGDYGYTF. The V gene is TRBV7-2, the J gene TRBJ1-2, with 10 positions matching TRBD1. The CDR3 sequence is 14 residues long. Germline V lookup: CDR1 SGHTA, CDR2 FQGNSA. J gave up 3 bases and V 5 bases, and 3 bases lay outside the gene matches.

The CDR3 protein is CASSQVRGGGYEQYF. The CDR3 DNA reads TGCGCCAGCAGCCAAGTGCGGGGGGGCGGCTACGAGCAGTACTTC. The rearrangement links TRBV4-1 to TRBJ2-7; 9 nucleotides line up with TRBD2. Germline assignment: CDR1 MGHRA and CDR2 YSYEKL. Losses at the gene ends were 1 base for V and 3 bases for J; bases not matched to a gene: 4. CDR3 length: 15 residues.

This chain joins TRBV29-1 and TRBJ2-1; 7 positions agree with TRBD1. The germline gives CDR1 SQVTM, CDR2 ANQGSEA. V was clipped by 1 base and J by 7 bases; unmatched bases: 7. The CDR3 is 14 amino acids. CDR3 nucleotide sequence: TGCAGCGTTGAAGGTTGGGACAGTCTAAATGAGCAGTTCTTC. This codes for CSVEGWDSLNEQFF.

V gene TRBV7-9 combines with J gene TRBJ1-2; D uncertain. V was trimmed by 5 bases and J by 2 bases, leaving 12 bases between them. The CDR3 consists of 14 residues. Germline loops: CDR1 SEHNR, CDR2 FQNEAQ (reference sequence). Written as DNA, the CDR3 is TGTGCCAGCAGCCTCCGGGAGGGAAACTATGGCTACACCTTC. Amino acids: CASSLREGNYGYTF. The variable domain in full, with the rest retrieved from reference TRBV7-9 and TRBJ1-2, is DTGVSQNPRHKITKRGQNVTFRCDPISEHNRLYWYRQTLGQGPEFLTYFQNEAQLEKSRLLSDRFSAERPKGSFSTLEIQRTEQGDSAMYLCASSLREGNYGYTFGSGTRLTVV.

The chain carries TRBV4-3 and TRBJ1-6; D is unclear. CDR3 length: 14 residues. CDR1 LGHNA and CDR2 YSLEER come from the germline V gene. V dropped 1 base and J dropped 10 bases, with 11 bases sitting between them. Written as DNA, the CDR3 is TGCGCCAGCAGCCAAGTAGAGGGTGACTCACCCCTCCACTTT. This codes for CASSQVEGDSPLHF.

This clone was observed a single time. V is TRBV2 and J is TRBJ2-5, with a possible D match to TRBD1 (5 bases). The germline V and J ends were trimmed by 0 bases and 5 bases, with 10 bases remaining between them. The CDR3 runs to 14 residues. Germline V gene lookup returns CDR1 SNHLY and CDR2 FYNNEI. Here the CDR3 reads CASSEAWGRETQYF. Written as DNA, the CDR3 is TGTGCCAGCAGTGAAGCGTGGGGCCGGGAGACCCAGTACTTC.

A few counts support this clone. The V and J genes are TRBV29-1 and TRBJ2-7, with D perhaps TRBD1 (7 bases). Germline CDR1 reads SQVTM; CDR2 reads ANQGSEA. The CDR3 sequence is 13 residues long. The V gene lost 5 bases and the J gene lost 2 bases, with 13 bases spanning the gap. The CDR3 sequence: CSVRRDSTYEQYF. The CDR3 DNA follows: TGCAGCGTTCGGCGGGACAGTACCTACGAGCAGTACTTC.